This TCR beta chain stems from a study of Tregs in tolerant kidney transplant recipients. Study-wide points: Biological reproducibility was not directly addressed in this study.

Thawed PBMCs were FACS-sorted into unstimulated CD4+CD25+CD127- regulatory T cells, CD4+CD25- non-regulatory cells, CD4 and CD8 cells. The table came from immunoSEQ multiplex PCR; TCRdb's copy has only in-frame clones and leaves some out. This sample has roughly 250,000 clones, with 80% to 85% found just once. A remark on this clone: Its target is not known.

With V trimmed by 4 bases and J by 1 base, 1 base remained unmatched. Germline CDR1 reads LNHDA; CDR2 reads SQIVND (reference sequence). CDR3 length: 14 amino acids. Sequenced: CD4+ T cells from blood. The chain couples TRBV19 to TRBJ1-1, with 9 bases aligning to TRBD1. The source is a human donor in good health. CDR3 region: CASSTGQGNTEAFF. CDR3 sequence (DNA): TGTGCCAGTAGTACGGGACAGGGGAACACTGAAGCTTTCTTT.